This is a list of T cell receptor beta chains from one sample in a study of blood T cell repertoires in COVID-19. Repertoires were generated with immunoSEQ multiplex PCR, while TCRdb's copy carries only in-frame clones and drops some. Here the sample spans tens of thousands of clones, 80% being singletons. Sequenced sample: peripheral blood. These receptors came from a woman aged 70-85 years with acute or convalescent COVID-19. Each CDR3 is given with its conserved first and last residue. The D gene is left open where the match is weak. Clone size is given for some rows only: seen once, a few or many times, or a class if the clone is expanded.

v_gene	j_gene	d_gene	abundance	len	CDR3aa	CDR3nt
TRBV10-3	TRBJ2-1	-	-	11	CAIRALDEQFF	TGTGCCATCAGGGCACTAGATGAGCAGTTCTTC
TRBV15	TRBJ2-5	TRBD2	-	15	CATSRQTSGVETQYF	TGTGCCACCAGCAGACAGACTAGCGGGGTTGAGACCCAGTACTTC
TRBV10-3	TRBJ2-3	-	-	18	CAISESEGGGHLADTQYF	TGTGCCATCAGTGAGTCGGAAGGCGGGGGCCACTTGGCAGATACGCAGTATTTT
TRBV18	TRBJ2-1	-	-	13	CASSPLRGVGQFF	TGTGCCAGCTCACCACTCAGGGGTGTAGGGCAGTTCTTC
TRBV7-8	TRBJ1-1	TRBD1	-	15	CASSFWTGADGEAFF	TGTGCCAGCAGCTTTTGGACAGGTGCTGACGGGGAGGCTTTCTTT
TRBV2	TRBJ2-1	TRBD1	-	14	CASTPGQTYNEQFF	TGTGCCAGCACCCCGGGACAGACCTACAATGAGCAGTTCTTC
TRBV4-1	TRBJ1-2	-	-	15	CASSQVDGAPGGYTF	TGCGCCAGCAGCCAGGTGGATGGGGCCCCGGGTGGCTACACCTTC
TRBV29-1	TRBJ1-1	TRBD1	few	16	CSVGLGTGGGYTEAFF	TGCAGCGTTGGATTAGGGACAGGGGGCGGGTACACTGAAGCTTTCTTT
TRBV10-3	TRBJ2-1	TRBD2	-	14	CAINEGLAHNEQFF	TGTGCCATCAATGAAGGACTAGCCCACAATGAGCAGTTCTTC
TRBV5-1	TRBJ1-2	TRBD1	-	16	CASSKRTTTGNYGYTF	TGCGCCAGCAGCAAAAGGACGACGACAGGGAACTATGGCTACACCTTC
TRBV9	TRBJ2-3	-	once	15	CASSVGIGGTDTQYF	TGTGCCAGCAGCGTAGGAATAGGGGGCACAGATACGCAGTATTTT
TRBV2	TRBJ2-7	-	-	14	CASNGQIDAYEQYF	TGTGCCAGCAACGGACAGATCGATGCCTACGAGCAGTACTTC
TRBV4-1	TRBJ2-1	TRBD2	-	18	CASSQEAGVVSSYNEQFF	TGCGCCAGCAGCCAAGAAGCGGGGGTGGTCAGCTCCTACAATGAGCAGTTCTTC
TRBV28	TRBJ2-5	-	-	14	CASSLRQLQETQYF	TGTGCCAGCAGTTTGAGGCAGCTCCAAGAGACCCAGTACTTC
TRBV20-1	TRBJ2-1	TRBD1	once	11	CSAYRGKEQFF	TGCAGTGCGTACAGGGGTAAGGAGCAGTTCTTC
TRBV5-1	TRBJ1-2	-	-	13	CASSLGTNYGYTF	TGCGCCAGCAGCTTGGGGACAAACTATGGCTACACCTTC
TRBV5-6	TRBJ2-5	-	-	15	CASSLERGLQETQYF	TGTGCCAGCAGCTTGGAGCGAGGCTTACAAGAGACCCAGTACTTC
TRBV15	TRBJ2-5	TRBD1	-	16	CATSRDGDRARETQYF	TGTGCCACCAGCAGAGATGGGGACAGGGCGCGGGAGACCCAGTACTTC
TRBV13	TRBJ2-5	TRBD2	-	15	CASSQRSGRMKTQYF	TGTGCCAGCAGCCAGCGGAGCGGGAGAATGAAGACCCAGTACTTC
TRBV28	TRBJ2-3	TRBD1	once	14	CASSFDRVLDTQYF	TGTGCCAGCAGTTTCGACAGGGTACTAGATACGCAGTATTTT
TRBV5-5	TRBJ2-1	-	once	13	CASSPTLQVEQFF	TGTGCCAGCAGCCCTACCCTACAGGTTGAGCAGTTCTTC
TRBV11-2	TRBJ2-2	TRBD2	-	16	CASSFSGGAGAGELFF	TGTGCCAGCAGCTTCAGCGGGGGGGCTGGCGCCGGGGAGCTGTTTTTT
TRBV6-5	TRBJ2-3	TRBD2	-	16	CASSYLTSGSTDTQYF	TGTGCCAGCAGTTACCTGACTAGCGGGAGCACAGATACGCAGTATTTT
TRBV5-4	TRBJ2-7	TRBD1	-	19	CASSVGTGGGSGYSYEQYF	TGTGCCAGCAGCGTGGGGACAGGGGGCGGTAGCGGATACTCCTACGAGCAGTACTTC
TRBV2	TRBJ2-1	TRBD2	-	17	CASSDGVAGGLYNEQFF	TGTGCCAGCAGTGATGGGGTAGCGGGAGGACTATACAATGAGCAGTTCTTC
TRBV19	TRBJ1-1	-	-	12	CASSEGNTEAFF	TGTGCCAGTAGTGAGGGGAACACTGAAGCTTTCTTT
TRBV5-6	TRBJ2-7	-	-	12	CASSFSTSEQYF	TGTGCCAGCAGCTTTAGTACCTCCGAGCAGTACTTC
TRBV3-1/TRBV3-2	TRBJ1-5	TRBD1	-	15	CASSQGTGGRQPQHF	TGTGCCAGCAGCCAGGGGACAGGGGGCAGGCAGCCCCAGCATTTT
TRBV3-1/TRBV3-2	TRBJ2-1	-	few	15	CASSRGESSYNEQFF	TGTGCCAGCAGCCGCGGCGAAAGCTCCTACAATGAGCAGTTCTTC
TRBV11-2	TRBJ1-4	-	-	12	CASSLVGEKLFF	TGTGCCAGCAGCTTAGTCGGTGAAAAACTGTTTTTT
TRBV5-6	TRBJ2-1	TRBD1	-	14	CASSLGQGAYEQFF	TGTGCCAGCAGCTTGGGACAGGGGGCCTATGAGCAGTTCTTC
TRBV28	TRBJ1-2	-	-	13	CASSLGRSYGYTF	TGTGCCAGCAGTTTGGGGCGAAGCTATGGCTACACCTTC
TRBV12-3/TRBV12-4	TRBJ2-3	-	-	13	CASQWRWTDTQYF	TGTGCCAGCCAGTGGAGGTGGACAGATACGCAGTATTTT
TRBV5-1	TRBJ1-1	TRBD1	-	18	CASSLVGVARGPSTEAFF	TGCGCCAGCAGCTTGGTCGGGGTGGCCAGGGGGCCTTCTACTGAAGCTTTCTTT
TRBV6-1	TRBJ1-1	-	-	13	CASSERESTEAFF	TGTGCCAGCAGTGAGCGGGAGTCCACTGAAGCTTTCTTT
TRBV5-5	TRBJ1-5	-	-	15	CASSWGAVGNQPQHF	TGTGCCAGCAGCTGGGGAGCTGTTGGCAATCAGCCCCAGCATTTT
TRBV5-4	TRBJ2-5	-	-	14	CASSGSGLQETQYF	TGTGCCAGCAGCGGATCCGGACTGCAAGAGACCCAGTACTTC
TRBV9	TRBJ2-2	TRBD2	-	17	CASSPRGGGRNTGELFF	TGTGCCAGCAGCCCCCGCGGGGGGGGGCGAAACACCGGGGAGCTGTTTTTT
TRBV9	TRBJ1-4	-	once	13	CASSVGDSEKLFF	TGTGCCAGCAGCGTAGGTGACAGTGAAAAACTGTTTTTT
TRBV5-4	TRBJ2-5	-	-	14	CASSSLRDQETQYF	TGTGCCAGCAGCTCCCTCAGGGACCAAGAGACCCAGTACTTC
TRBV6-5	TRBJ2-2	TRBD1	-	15	CASSYRDRGTGELFF	TGTGCCAGCAGTTACCGGGACAGGGGCACCGGGGAGCTGTTTTTT
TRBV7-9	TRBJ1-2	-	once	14	CASSGGVTNYGYTF	TGTGCCAGCTCTGGCGGGGTGACTAACTATGGCTACACCTTC
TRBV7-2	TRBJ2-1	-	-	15	CASTPRIGGYNEQFF	TGTGCCAGCACCCCCCGCATCGGGGGATACAATGAGCAGTTCTTC
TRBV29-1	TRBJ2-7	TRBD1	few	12	CSGRTGSTEQYF	TGCAGCGGGAGGACAGGGAGTACCGAGCAGTACTTC
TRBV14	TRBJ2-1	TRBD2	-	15	CASSPSSGGNNEQFF	TGTGCCAGCAGCCCCTCTAGCGGGGGAAACAATGAGCAGTTCTTC
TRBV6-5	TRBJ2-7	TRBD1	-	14	CASSLDRVLHEQYF	TGTGCCAGCAGTCTGGACAGGGTGTTACACGAGCAGTACTTC
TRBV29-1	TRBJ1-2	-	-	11	CSSTTNYGYTF	TGCAGCAGTACTACTAACTATGGCTACACCTTC
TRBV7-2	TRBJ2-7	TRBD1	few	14	CASSLDSTGGEQYF	TGTGCCAGCAGCTTAGACTCGACAGGGGGTGAGCAGTACTTC
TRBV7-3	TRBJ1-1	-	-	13	CASSRAVSTEAFF	TGTGCCAGCAGCAGAGCGGTATCCACTGAAGCTTTCTTT
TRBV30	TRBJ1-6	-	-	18	CAWSVQPPGLSRYSPLHF	TGTGCCTGGAGTGTTCAACCTCCGGGGTTAAGTCGCTATTCACCCCTCCACTTT